These T cell receptor beta chains were read from a single sample in a study of shared clonotypes between healthy human individuals. This table comes from immunoSEQ multiplex PCR, and its TCRdb copy is limited to in-frame clones, with some not included. The data contain some 2.1 million clones, 90% to 95% of them singletons. Material for sequencing was naive CD4+ T cells sorted from blood. The receptors were gathered from a young man in good health. CDR3s include the opening cysteine and the closing phenylalanine or tryptophan. A D gene is named only where the DNA matches it firmly. Rows may omit the clone size; those that give it use once, few, many or a size class.

D gene,J gene,clone size,V gene,CDR3 protein,CDR3 DNA
NA,TRBJ2-3,NA,TRBV25-1,CASSVWTGREGTDTQYF,TGTGCCAGCAGTGTGTGGACGGGCAGGGAGGGCACAGATACGCAGTATTTT
NA,TRBJ2-7,NA,TRBV10-3,CAISEGSSYEQYF,TGTGCCATCAGTGAAGGGAGCTCCTACGAGCAGTACTTC
NA,TRBJ2-7,once,TRBV10-3,CAISLYSSYEQYF,TGTGCCATCAGCCTCTACAGCTCCTACGAGCAGTACTTC
NA,TRBJ1-1,NA,TRBV28,CASSLGGKNTEAFF,TGTGCCAGCAGTTTGGGGGGAAAAAACACTGAAGCTTTCTTT
TRBD1,TRBJ2-3,NA,TRBV11-2,CASSFEQGTDTQYF,TGTGCCAGCAGCTTTGAACAGGGGACAGATACGCAGTATTTT
NA,TRBJ1-3,NA,TRBV7-2,CASSFGSSSGNTIYF,TGTGCCAGCAGCTTTGGCTCCTCCTCTGGAAACACCATATATTTT
NA,TRBJ1-6,NA,TRBV6-7,CASIRASSYNSPLHF,TGTGCCAGCATCAGGGCCTCGTCCTATAATTCACCCCTCCACTTT
NA,TRBJ1-3,NA,TRBV27,CASSLQGGNTIYF,TGTGCCAGCAGCCTACAGGGTGGAAACACCATATATTTT
NA,TRBJ2-7,NA,TRBV27,CASGLTYEQYF,TGTGCCAGCGGGTTGACCTACGAGCAGTACTTC
TRBD2,TRBJ2-7,NA,TRBV10-3,CAISEYSGPPLEQYF,TGTGCCATCAGTGAGTATAGCGGGCCCCCACTCGAGCAGTACTTC